This T cell receptor (beta chain) is drawn from a study of blood T cell repertoires in COVID-19. This CDR3 comprises 17 residues. Looked up from germline, CDR1 is LGHNT and CDR2 is FRNRAP. The ends lost 2 bases at V and 4 bases at J; junction bases unmatched: 8. Donors were grouped by their self-reported clinical history. Sequencing used immunoSEQ multiplex PCR; TCRdb keeps in-frame clones, though not all of them. The data contain some 240,000 clones, 75% to 90% of them singletons. The chain has TRBV12-5 and TRBJ2-1, with 10 bases identical to TRBD2. The TCR originated in a woman between 40 and 50 years old with acute COVID-19. The specimen was PBMCs or T cells enriched from blood (not recorded which). The CDR3 DNA reads as TGTGCTAGTGGTTTGTGGACTAGCGGAGGGCCGTACAATGAGCAGTTCTTC. Amino acids: CASGLWTSGGPYNEQFF.